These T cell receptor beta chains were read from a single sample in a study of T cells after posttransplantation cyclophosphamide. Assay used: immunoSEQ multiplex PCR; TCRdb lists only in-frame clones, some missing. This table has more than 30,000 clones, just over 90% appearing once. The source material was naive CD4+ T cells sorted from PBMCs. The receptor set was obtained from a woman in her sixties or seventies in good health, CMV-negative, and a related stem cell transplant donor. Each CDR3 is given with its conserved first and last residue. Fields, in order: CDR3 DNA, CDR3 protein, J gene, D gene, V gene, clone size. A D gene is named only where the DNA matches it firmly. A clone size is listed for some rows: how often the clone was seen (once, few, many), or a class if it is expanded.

TGTGCCAGCAGCCGCTCGGGGACAGGGGGCAGGGATGAGCAGTTCTTC	CASSRSGTGGRDEQFF	TRBJ2-1	TRBD1	TRBV7-2	NA
TGTGCCAGCATCCCGGGACAGTCCTACAATGAGCAGTTCTTC	CASIPGQSYNEQFF	TRBJ2-1	TRBD1	TRBV27	few
TGTGCCAGTTCGCAGGGTGCCTCTGGAAACACCATATATTTT	CASSQGASGNTIYF	TRBJ1-3	NA	TRBV6-1	NA
TGTGCCAGCAGCTTGGATAGTCGACGGGATCGATCTCGAGATGAAAAACTGTTTTTT	CASSLDSRRDRSRDEKLFF	TRBJ1-4	NA	TRBV5-6	NA
TGTGCCAGCAGAACGGGACAGGTTCATCAGCCCCAGCATTTT	CASRTGQVHQPQHF	TRBJ1-5	TRBD1	TRBV2	NA
TGTGCCAGCAGCTCCGCCTGGACAGGAGTCTATGGCTACACCTTC	CASSSAWTGVYGYTF	TRBJ1-2	TRBD1	TRBV11-1	NA
TGTGCCAGCAGTGACTCGATCCGGGACTTCGCCTACGAGCAGTACTTC	CASSDSIRDFAYEQYF	TRBJ2-7	NA	TRBV6-4	NA
TGTGCCAGCAGCTTAGGGACAGGGGTTAATGAAAAACTGTTTTTT	CASSLGTGVNEKLFF	TRBJ1-4	TRBD1	TRBV7-9	NA
TGTGCCAGCACCCGACTAGCGGGGCCCCAAGAGACCCAGTACTTC	CASTRLAGPQETQYF	TRBJ2-5	TRBD2	TRBV2	NA
TGTGCCAGCAGTGTAGCGCCATCTAGCGGGGGCCGCGCCTACGAGCAGTACTTC	CASSVAPSSGGRAYEQYF	TRBJ2-7	TRBD2	TRBV2	NA
TGTGCCAGCAAGCTAGCGGGAGGCACAGATACGCAGTATTTT	CASKLAGGTDTQYF	TRBJ2-3	TRBD2	TRBV7-9	NA
TGTGCCAGCAGCGTAGGGGTCGGGGACAGCGCTAATGAAAAACTGTTTTTT	CASSVGVGDSANEKLFF	TRBJ1-4	TRBD1	TRBV9	NA
TGTGCCAGTAGTATCACCAGCGGGGCCTCGAACACCGGGGAGCTGTTTTTT	CASSITSGASNTGELFF	TRBJ2-2	TRBD2	TRBV19	NA
TGTGCCAGCAGCGTAGACAGGGGAGACACTGAAGCTTTCTTT	CASSVDRGDTEAFF	TRBJ1-1	TRBD1	TRBV9	NA
TGTGCCACCAGCAGAGATGCGAGGGTTGGAAACACCATATATTTT	CATSRDARVGNTIYF	TRBJ1-3	NA	TRBV15	NA
TGTGCCACCAGCAGAGATATCCAGGGGTCCGGCACAGATACGCAGTATTTT	CATSRDIQGSGTDTQYF	TRBJ2-3	NA	TRBV15	NA
TGTGCCAGCAGTCCTCCGGGACTAGCGGACTACAATGAGCAGTTCTTC	CASSPPGLADYNEQFF	TRBJ2-1	TRBD2	TRBV27	NA
TGTGCCAGTAGTGTTAAACAGGGGCGCGAAGCTTTCTTT	CASSVKQGREAFF	TRBJ1-1	TRBD1	TRBV19	few
TGTGCCTGGAGCCTCAGGGTCTCACCTTCCTACGAGCAGTACTTC	CAWSLRVSPSYEQYF	TRBJ2-7	NA	TRBV30	NA
TGTGCCAGCAGCTTAGTAACGGGGGGCCAAGACGAGCAGTACTTC	CASSLVTGGQDEQYF	TRBJ2-7	NA	TRBV7-3	NA
TGTGCCAGCAGTGAAACCCCACCCCGCCGGGGGACCACCCACAATCAGCCCCAGCATTTT	CASSETPPRRGTTHNQPQHF	TRBJ1-5	NA	TRBV6-1	NA
TGTGCCATCAGTGACACAGGGCCCCAGCATTTT	CAISDTGPQHF	TRBJ1-5	NA	TRBV10-3	NA
TGCGCCAGCAGCCAAGAAGCCCAATCCTACGAGCAGTACTTC	CASSQEAQSYEQYF	TRBJ2-7	NA	TRBV4-1	NA
TGTGCCAGCAAAGAGGGGGCAACCTACAATGAGCAGTTCTTC	CASKEGATYNEQFF	TRBJ2-1	TRBD1	TRBV28	NA
TGTGCCAGCAGCATCGGGGGACAGGGGTTATTCGGCTACACCTTC	CASSIGGQGLFGYTF	TRBJ1-2	TRBD1	TRBV28	NA
TGTGCCAGCGGAGCGGGAGGCGCCTACGAGCAGTACTTC	CASGAGGAYEQYF	TRBJ2-7	TRBD2	TRBV6-1	NA
TGTGCCAGCAGCCGACAGGGGGCCGGGGACACTGAAGCTTTCTTT	CASSRQGAGDTEAFF	TRBJ1-1	TRBD1	TRBV7-9	NA
TGTGCCAGCAGTTACGAAAGACAGGGGTACTACAATGAGCAGTTCTTC	CASSYERQGYYNEQFF	TRBJ2-1	TRBD1	TRBV6-5	NA
TGTGCCAGCAGCTTAAGTTTAGAACAGCCGAACACTGAAGCTTTCTTT	CASSLSLEQPNTEAFF	TRBJ1-1	NA	TRBV7-9	NA